A single sample gave rise to the 28 T cell receptor beta chains below, sequenced in a study of metastatic and nonmetastatic thyroid tumors. MiXCR re-clonotyped the PCR reads for TCRdb. The table has about 82,000 clones, approximately 13% seen once. Patients underwent thyroid surgery, and none had received any treatment before it. Material: tumor tissue. These receptors all stem from a female donor with papillary thyroid cancer or a benign thyroid nodule (not recorded which). Some clones in this sample may be carry-over from other donors' samples.

The table lists this clone with a few counts. The chain employs TRBV5-5 and TRBJ2-7; 7 nucleotides align to TRBD1. CDR1 and CDR2 from the germline V gene are SGHKS and YYEKEE (reference sequence). V shed 0 bases, J shed 8 bases, and the junction held 11 bases outside the gene matches. This CDR3 has 15 amino acids. The CDR3 DNA reads TGTGCCAGCAGCTTGGCCGTGACAGGGTATACGAAGCAGTACTTC. It is translated as CASSLAVTGYTKQYF.

On this clone itself: One end of the junction fails to match germline, which may point to a read error. This chain uses TRBV10-3 with TRBJ2-7; D might be TRBD1 (6 bases). CDR1 is ENHRY, CDR2 SYGVKD, per germline. This CDR3 comprises 16 residues. The DNA of the CDR3 is TGTGCCATCAGTGAGGAAGGGACATTGAACTCCCACGAGCAGTACTTC. It yields the protein CAISEEGTLNSHEQYF.

This clone appeared many times. V and J are TRBV6-1 and TRBJ2-1; D gene unclear. Between the trimmed V and J ends, which lost 1 base and 4 bases, there was a span of 11 bases. This CDR3 has 15 residues. Germline V gives CDR1 MNHNS, CDR2 SASEGT. The CDR3 loop reads CASSEVGAYYNEQFF. The CDR3 bases are TGTGCCAGCAGTGAAGTCGGAGCGTATTACAATGAGCAGTTCTTC.

This clone was detected ten times or more. The chain links TRBV19 to TRBJ2-7; D may be TRBD2 (6 bases). The V end was cut by 4 bases, the J end by 3 bases, with 10 bases between. The germline V gene encodes CDR1 LNHDA and CDR2 SQIVND (reference sequence). This CDR3 region has 13 residues. The CDR3 sequence is CASSRTTFYEQYF. The CDR3 DNA follows: TGTGCCAGTAGTAGGACTACCTTCTACGAGCAGTACTTC.

Concerning this clone itself: A read error may explain this, as a much larger clone is one base away. V is TRBV20-1 and J is TRBJ2-2, with 9 nucleotides matching TRBD2. V dropped 0 bases and J dropped 6; count of bases not matched to a gene: 8. The CDR3 length is 16 residues. The V gene's germline CDR1 is DFQATT and CDR2 SNEGSKA (reference sequence). The CDR3 region has the DNA TGCAGTGCTAGAGATTTGCGGGAGGGCCCCGCCGGGGAGCTGTTTTTT. This codes for CSARDLREGPAGELFF.

This clone was recorded at least ten times. The chain combines TRBV20-1 with TRBJ2-1, with 12 bases that match TRBD1. This CDR3 region has 14 residues. The V gene's germline CDR1 is DFQATT and CDR2 SNEGSKA (reference sequence). After removal of 6 bases from V and 8 bases from J, the junction contained 8 bases not matched to a gene. This CDR3 reads CSATGTGGGDEQFF. The CDR3 nucleotides are TGCAGTGCGACCGGGACAGGGGGCGGAGATGAGCAGTTCTTC.

A few counts support this clone. V usage is TRBV15 and J usage is TRBJ1-1, with TRBD1 as a possible D gene (5 bases). The length of the CDR3 is 15 residues. V lost 3 bases and J lost 3, with 14 bases in between. Germline-derived CDR1 and CDR2 are LNHNV and YYDKDF (reference sequence). The CDR3 DNA is TGTGCCACCAGCAGGGAGCGATGGGGCGACACTGAAGCTTTCTTT. It is translated as CATSRERWGDTEAFF. Combining the CDR3 with reference TRBV15 and TRBJ1-1 gives the whole variable domain DAMVIQNPRYQVTQFGKPVTLSCSQTLNHNVMYWYQQKSSQAPKLLFHYYDKDFNNEADTPDNFQSRRPNTSFCFLDIRSPGLGDTAMYLCATSRERWGDTEAFFGQGTRLTVV.

This clone was detected a few times. Since a much larger clone is just one base distant, this may be a read error. The chain carries TRBV6-4 and TRBJ2-1; TRBD2 aligns across 11 bases. Germline loops: CDR1 MRHNA, CDR2 SNTAGT. The CDR3 has 17 residues. Trimming cost V 2 bases and J 0 bases; bases outside gene matches: 3. The CDR3 here is CASSDRSGRASYNEQFF. Written as DNA, the CDR3 is TGTGCCAGCAGTGACCGTAGCGGGAGGGCCTCCTACAATGAGCAGTTCTTC.

This clone was seen ten or more times. This rearrangement joins TRBV28 to TRBJ2-3, with D perhaps assigned TRBD1 or TRBD2 (5 bases each). The CDR3 is 15 residues long. Trimming removed 3 bases from V and 4 bases from J, with 14 bases in between. Looked up from germline, CDR1 is MDHEN and CDR2 is SYDVKM. Here the CDR3 reads CASSFTSMGADTQYF. The DNA for the CDR3 is TGTGCCAGCAGTTTCACCTCGATGGGGGCAGATACGCAGTATTTT. Full variable domain (missing parts from reference TRBV28 and TRBJ2-3): DVKVTQSSRYLVKRTGEKVFLECVQDMDHENMFWYRQDPGLGLRLIYFSYDVKMKEKGDIPEGYSVSREKKERFSLILESASTNQTSMYLCASSFTSMGADTQYFGPGTRLTVL.

Turning to this clone: A read error is possible here, since a much larger clone lies one base away. The V gene is TRBV28, the J gene TRBJ2-2, with TRBD1 identical over 11 bases. CDR3 length: 16 amino acids. From germline, CDR1 is MDHEN and CDR2 SYDVKM. CDR3 residues: CACSLTGTGGPGELFF. CDR3 sequence (DNA): TGTGCCTGCAGTTTAACCGGGACAGGGGGTCCCGGGGAGCTGTTTTTT.

Ten or more counts support this clone. Additional DNA sequences in this sample encode the identical CDR3. The J gene is TRBJ2-7, the V gene TRBV20-1, with 7 bases aligning to TRBD2. Germline V gene sequence: CDR1 DFQATT, CDR2 SNEGSKA (reference sequence). The CDR3 loop spans 12 amino acids. The ends lost 6 bases at V and 9 bases at J; junction bases unmatched: 11. CDR3 sequence: CSAPGRGFGQYF. DNA of the CDR3: TGCAGTGCGCCGGGGAGGGGATTTGGGCAGTACTTC.

V is TRBV25-1 and J is TRBJ2-1, with TRBD2 matching over 9 bases. Germline V lookup: CDR1 MGHDK, CDR2 SYGVNS. The CDR3 is made up of 21 amino acids. Trimming removed 5 bases from V and 2 bases from J; junction bases left unmatched: 22. CDR3 bases: TGTGCCAGCAGTCCACCCCCCAGGGGGTATTCTAGCGGGGCCGCCTACAATGAGCAGTTCTTC. Translation: CASSPPPRGYSSGAAYNEQFF.

This clone was counted ten times or more. The CDR3 sequence: CASSQTGTGGKNTEAFF. CDR3 nucleotide sequence: TGTGCCAGCAGCCAAACCGGGACAGGGGGTAAGAACACTGAAGCTTTCTTT. The chain is built from TRBV9 and TRBJ1-1; 11 nucleotides agree with TRBD1. V shed 4 bases, J shed 1 base, and the junction held 9 bases outside the gene matches. This CDR3 is built from 17 residues. Germline V gene sequence: CDR1 SGDLS, CDR2 YYNGEE.

For this clone: This clone may be a read error of a much larger clone one base away. This rearrangement joins TRBV10-3 to TRBJ1-2; D is possibly TRBD1 (6 bases). Germline V gene data show CDR1 as ENHRY and CDR2 as SYGVKD. This CDR3 region has 15 residues. CDR3 amino acids: CASGGRDTLNYCYTF. CDR3 DNA sequence: TGTGCCTCCGGGGGCCGGGACACCCTGAACTATTGCTACACCTTC.

The sample holds many counts of this clone. The chain has TRBV9 and TRBJ2-3, with TRBD2 matching over 9 bases. Unmatched junction bases numbered 7, after V lost 3 bases and J lost 2 bases. This CDR3 spans 16 amino acids. Germline CDR1 and CDR2: SGDLS and YYNGEE. Here the CDR3 reads CASSDRLADSTDTQYF. The CDR3 bases are TGTGCCAGCAGCGACCGACTAGCGGATTCCACAGATACGCAGTATTTT.

Only a few counts were recorded for this clone. Since a much larger clone is just one base distant, this may be a read error. Other DNA variants within this sample encode the same CDR3. V gene TRBV6-1 combines with J gene TRBJ2-3; TRBD1 agrees at 9 bases. Germline lookup yields CDR1 MNHNS and CDR2 SASEGT. This CDR3 has 15 amino acids. The CDR3 sequence is CASSPRQGGTDTQYF. In nucleotides, the CDR3 is TGTGCCAGCAGTCCACGACAGGGGGGCACAGATACACAGTATTTT.

Remarks on this clone: One end of the junction does not line up with germline, which may come from a read error. V is TRBV28 and J is TRBJ1-5; TRBD1 matches at 8 bases. The length of the CDR3 is 16 residues. Germline V CDR1 and CDR2: MDHEN, SYDVKM. Written as DNA, the CDR3 is TGTGCCAGCAGTTCCCCGACAGGGGTTGGCAACCAGCGCCAGCATTTT. Residues: CASSSPTGVGNQRQHF.

This clone appeared many times. This chain joins TRBV29-1 and TRBJ2-2; D is unresolved. V lost 3 bases and J lost 5, with 10 bases in between. In germline, CDR1 is SQVTM, CDR2 ANQGSEA. This CDR3 region has 13 residues. This CDR3 reads CSVDVRATGELFF. In DNA form, the CDR3 reads TGCAGCGTTGACGTACGGGCGACCGGGGAGCTGTTTTTT.

This clone was picked up a small number of times. A much larger clone differs by one base, so this may be a read error. This sequence joins TRBV9 and TRBJ2-2, with TRBD2 matching 10 bases. The V gene's germline CDR1 is SGDLS and CDR2 YYNGEE. The length of the CDR3 is 16 residues. Trimming removed 4 bases from V and 6 bases from J; junction bases left unmatched: 9. The CDR3 region has the DNA TGTGCCAGCAGCCCTCTTAGCGGGAGGTCCCCCGGGGAGCTGTTTTTT. This gives the protein CASSPLSGRSPGELFF.

This clone has only a few counts. The V call is TRBV12-3 or TRBV12-4, the J call TRBJ1-3; no clear D gene. CDR3 length equals 14 residues. V shed 5 bases and J shed 6 bases, with 14 bases lying between them. CDR3 sequence reads: CASSRTGDLNTIYF. As DNA, the CDR3 is TGTGCCAGCAGTCGGACGGGAGATTTAAACACCATATATTTT.

This clone was recorded at least ten times. CDR3 region: CASSLGEIRYNEQFF. The CDR3 DNA is TGTGCCAGCAGCTTAGGGGAGATCCGCTACAATGAGCAGTTCTTC. The rearrangement uses TRBV7-9 and TRBJ2-1, with D maybe TRBD2 (5 bases). This CDR3 contains 15 residues. Germline CDR1 SEHNR, CDR2 FQNEAQ (reference sequence). V was clipped by 1 base and J by 3 bases, with 10 bases between them.

The table lists this clone with many counts. This chain links TRBV15 with TRBJ1-2; D might be TRBD1 (5 bases). The length of the CDR3 is 13 residues. The V and J ends lost 5 bases and 4 bases respectively, with 11 bases between them. Germline CDR1 reads LNHNV; CDR2 reads YYDKDF (reference sequence). The DNA for the CDR3 is TGTGCCACCAGCCCTACAGGCACCTATGGCTACACCTTC. Translated, it gives CATSPTGTYGYTF. Filled out from reference TRBV15 and TRBJ1-2, the complete variable domain reads DAMVIQNPRYQVTQFGKPVTLSCSQTLNHNVMYWYQQKSSQAPKLLFHYYDKDFNNEADTPDNFQSRRPNTSFCFLDIRSPGLGDTAMYLCATSPTGTYGYTFGSGTRLTVV.

Ten or more counts support this clone. This specimen includes other DNA sequences encoding the same CDR3. This chain joins TRBV6-1 and TRBJ1-4; a weak D match, TRBD1 (5 bases). Trimming removed 2 bases at V and 6 bases at J, with 16 bases between. The CDR3 is 16 residues long. Germline CDR1 reads MNHNS; CDR2 reads SASEGT. The CDR3 bases are TGTGCCAGCAGTGAATACAGCGGAGGGGTTGATGAAAAACTGTTTTTT. The encoded protein is CASSEYSGGVDEKLFF.

This clone has a count of ten or more. The chain has TRBV9 and TRBJ2-3; D unresolved. The length of the CDR3 is 14 residues. Germline V gene data show CDR1 as SGDLS and CDR2 as YYNGEE. The V and J ends lost 0 bases and 4 bases respectively, with 9 bases between them. DNA of the CDR3: TGTGCCAGCAGCGTAGGGGTTTCCCCAGATACGCAGTATTTT. It is translated as CASSVGVSPDTQYF.

Concerning this clone itself: A much larger clone is a single base away; this may be a read error. This sequence joins TRBV9 and TRBJ2-5; 9 bases are shared with TRBD1. Per germline, CDR1 SGDLS and CDR2 YYNGEE. The CDR3 sequence is 15 residues long. The CDR3 is CASSDRTGEQDTQYF. In DNA form, the CDR3 reads TGTGCCAGCAGCGACCGGACAGGGGAACAAGATACCCAGTACTTC.

This clone was counted a few times. It may be a read error: a sequence one base away is much more abundant. The rearrangement links TRBV5-4 to TRBJ2-7; a weak D match, TRBD1 (6 bases). The CDR3 extends over 14 amino acids. Germline V gene lookup returns CDR1 SGHNT and CDR2 YYREEE (reference sequence). The CDR3 DNA reads as TGTGCCGGCAGCTTGTCGGACAGCTCCTACGAGCAGTACTTC. This encodes CAGSLSDSSYEQYF. The complete variable domain, with remaining parts taken from reference TRBV5-4 and TRBJ2-7, reads ETGVTQSPTHLIKTRGQQVTLRCSSQSGHNTVSWYQQALGQGPQFIFQYYREEENGRGNFPPRFSGLQFPNYSSELNVNALELDDSALYLCAGSLSDSSYEQYFGPGTRLTVT.

Ten or more counts support this clone. The rearrangement joins TRBV5-1 to TRBJ1-2, with D perhaps matching TRBD1 (6 bases). Germline V lookup: CDR1 SGHRS, CDR2 YFSETQ. The ends were cut back, 0 bases at V and 0 bases at J, with 9 bases in the middle. This CDR3 comprises 15 residues. The CDR3 nucleotides read TGCGCCAGCAGCTTGGGACAGGCCTCTAACTATGGCTACACCTTC. This encodes CASSLGQASNYGYTF.

This clone was observed many times. The chain has TRBV9 and TRBJ2-3; no reliable D call. This CDR3 is 11 amino acids long. The germline V gene encodes CDR1 SGDLS and CDR2 YYNGEE. The ends were cut back, 5 bases at V and 6 bases at J, with 7 bases in the middle. CDR3: CASRADDTQYF. Here the CDR3 DNA reads TGTGCCAGCAGGGCAGATGATACGCAGTATTTT.